This T cell receptor beta chain was sequenced for a study of blood T cell repertoires in COVID-19. Study information: Specimens from acute and convalescent COVID-19 originated in the United States, Italy and Spain.

Those who participated ranged in age from 18 to 89 years and resided in some 24 US areas. Each participant's cohort was designated according to participant-reported clinical history. The recovered donors of Cohort 3 showed two negative PCRs, clearance, or symptom resolution. With 4 bases removed from V and 6 bases from J, the gap between germline ends came to 16 bases. The CDR3 is 14 amino acids. Germline V gene lookup returns CDR1 KGHSH and CDR2 LQKENI. Using immunoSEQ multiplex PCR, the repertoire was profiled, and TCRdb retains in-frame clones only, with some absent. The profile shows over 200,000 clones, 70% to 85% of them singletons.

The sequencing input was PBMCs or T cells enriched from blood (not recorded which). The genes are TRBV18 and TRBJ2-7, with D maybe TRBD1 (5 bases). This receptor was obtained from a man aged 60 to 75 who had recovered from COVID-19. The CDR3 nucleotides are TGTGCCAGCTCACAGGATCGACAGACCAGCGAGCAGTACTTC. Amino acids: CASSQDRQTSEQYF.